One and the same sample provided the 27 T cell receptor beta chains below, sequenced in a study of blood T cell repertoires in COVID-19. Only in-frame clones appear in the TCRdb table, and some are missing; sequencing was by immunoSEQ multiplex PCR. In the table there are roughly 67,000 clones, approximately 85% of which are singletons. The sequencing input was peripheral blood. These receptors were taken from a man in his forties or fifties with acute or convalescent COVID-19.

CDR3 sequence (DNA): TGTGCCAGCAGTTTATATAACAGCCCCTACGAGCAGTACTTC. Translating it yields CASSLYNSPYEQYF. This chain uses TRBV27 with TRBJ2-7; D gene uncertain. CDR3 length equals 14 residues. CDR1 MNHEY and CDR2 SMNVEV come from the germline V gene (reference sequence). Between the trimmed V and J ends, which lost 1 base and 2 bases, there was a span of 9 bases.

This clone has only a few counts. The chain uses TRBV5-1 and TRBJ2-6, with 7 bases lining up with TRBD1. CDR3 length: 16 residues. Germline CDR1 and CDR2: SGHRS and YFSETQ. After removal of 4 bases from V and 2 bases from J, the junction contained 6 bases not matched to a gene. The CDR3 sequence is CASSPDDRAGANVLTF. DNA of the CDR3: TGCGCCAGCAGCCCCGACGACAGGGCTGGGGCCAACGTCCTGACTTTC.

This clone has only one observation. The chain carries TRBV6-9 and TRBJ1-5, with D possibly TRBD1 on 5 matching bases. Trimming left V 8 bases short and J 3 bases short, with 11 bases between. This CDR3 is 13 amino acids long. Germline CDR1 MNHGY, CDR2 SVAAGI. The CDR3, as DNA: TGTGCCAGCGGGGGGGGATTCAATCAGCCCCAGCATTTT. Encoded protein: CASGGGFNQPQHF.

J is TRBJ1-2 and V is TRBV3-1 (or the pseudogene TRBV3-2); D ambiguous. In germline, CDR1 is LGHDT, CDR2 YNNKEL (reference sequence). V gave up 5 bases and J gave up 5 bases, with 12 bases separating them. The CDR3 runs to 13 residues. Written as DNA, the CDR3 is TGTGCCAGCAGCAGTGAGGAGACTTATGGCTACACCTTC. Translating it yields CASSSEETYGYTF.

The J gene is TRBJ1-2, the V gene TRBV5-6, with D possibly matching TRBD1 (5 bases). There are 14 residues in the CDR3. V shed 4 bases and J shed 5 bases, with 15 bases lying between them. Germline V gene sequence: CDR1 SGHDT, CDR2 YYEEEE. The CDR3 DNA sequence: TGTGCCAGCAGCCGGGGGTTGGGGAGATATGGCTACACCTTC. Amino acids: CASSRGLGRYGYTF.

The genes are TRBV5-4 and TRBJ1-1; D unclear. Trimming took off 0 bases at V and 0 bases at J, with 6 bases between the two ends. Germline V gene lookup returns CDR1 SGHNT and CDR2 YYREEE (reference sequence). CDR3 length: 14 amino acids. CDR3 DNA: TGTGCCAGCAGCTTGGTGCCGGTGAACACTGAAGCTTTCTTT. Amino acids: CASSLVPVNTEAFF.

The chain has TRBV28 and TRBJ2-7; tentative D call: TRBD2 (6 bases). The V gene lost 5 bases and the J gene lost 3 bases, with 14 bases spanning the gap. The germline V gene encodes CDR1 MDHEN and CDR2 SYDVKM. CDR3 length: 14 residues. In nucleotides, the CDR3 is TGTGCCAGCAGTCCCGGGGGTTCGATCTACGAGCAGTACTTC. Translated, it gives CASSPGGSIYEQYF.

The V gene is TRBV7-9, the J gene TRBJ1-4, with a tentative D call TRBD1 (6 bases). CDR3 length equals 15 residues. Trimming left V 6 bases short and J 6 bases short, with 17 bases between. Germline assignment: CDR1 SEHNR and CDR2 FQNEAQ (reference sequence). DNA for the CDR3: TGTGCCAGCAGTTCAGTAAGGACAGATTATGAAAAACTGTTTTTT. Amino acids: CASSSVRTDYEKLFF. Full variable domain (remainder filled in from reference TRBV7-9 and TRBJ1-4): DTGVSQNPRHKITKRGQNVTFRCDPISEHNRLYWYRQTLGQGPEFLTYFQNEAQLEKSRLLSDRFSAERPKGSFSTLEIQRTEQGDSAMYLCASSSVRTDYEKLFFGSGTQLSVL.

V is TRBV30 and J is TRBJ1-2, with TRBD1 matching 7 bases. V was pared by 0 bases and J by 8 bases, with 6 bases of the junction left unmatched. The CDR3 contains 13 residues. Per germline, CDR1 GTSNPN and CDR2 SVGIG (reference sequence). In nucleotides, the CDR3 is TGTGCCTGGAGTGTACGACAGGGTGGCGGCTACACCTTC. Encoded protein: CAWSVRQGGGYTF.

V usage is TRBV24-1 and J usage is TRBJ2-3, with D perhaps matching TRBD1 (6 bases). Trimming stripped 0 bases from V and 2 bases from J, with 11 bases between. The CDR3 loop spans 16 amino acids. The germline V gene has CDR1 KGHDR and CDR2 SFDVKD. The CDR3 sequence: CATSDLAGAPTDTQYF. The CDR3 DNA follows: TGTGCCACCAGTGATTTGGCAGGGGCCCCCACAGATACGCAGTATTTT.

J is TRBJ1-1 and V is TRBV11-3; D is undetermined. CDR3 size: 12 residues. The germline V and J ends were trimmed by 3 bases and 8 bases, with 10 bases remaining between them. Germline V CDR1 and CDR2: SGHNT, YENEEA. The CDR3 spells CASSLEGGEAFF. The CDR3, as DNA: TGTGCCAGCAGCTTGGAGGGAGGAGAAGCTTTCTTT.

In nucleotides, the CDR3 is TGTGCCAGCAGCTTAGTACAGAGTCTACAAGAGACCCAGTACTTC. It yields the protein CASSLVQSLQETQYF. The V and J genes are TRBV7-2 and TRBJ2-5; D unclear. The V end lost 1 base, the J end lost 2 bases, and 11 bases lay between the germline ends. The length of the CDR3 is 15 residues. CDR1 is SGHTA, CDR2 FQGNSA, per germline.

The J gene is TRBJ1-1, the V gene TRBV14; 8 bases are shared with TRBD1. The CDR3 runs 13 residues. Germline V gene data show CDR1 as SGHDN and CDR2 as FVKESK. The V gene end was trimmed by 3 bases and the J gene end by 5 bases; junction bases not matched to a gene: 2. CDR3 protein: CASSQDRATEAFF. The CDR3 DNA sequence: TGTGCCAGCAGCCAGGACAGGGCGACTGAAGCTTTCTTT.

The V gene is TRBV12-3 or TRBV12-4, the J gene TRBJ1-1, with D unresolved. Deletions cut 3 bases from V and 10 bases from J, with 9 bases between. The CDR3 length is 11 residues. The CDR3 protein is CASSLRERAFF. CDR3 sequence (DNA): TGTGCCAGCAGTTTGCGCGAGCGAGCTTTCTTT.

This clone appeared once. The chain couples TRBV5-1 to TRBJ2-1; 7 nucleotides align to TRBD1. The CDR3 is made up of 15 amino acids. Looked up from germline, CDR1 is SGHRS and CDR2 is YFSETQ. J lost 4 bases, V lost 3 bases, and 7 bases had no gene match. CDR3 nucleotide sequence: TGCGCCAGCAGCTCCGGGACAGTTATTTACAATGAGCAGTTCTTC. This codes for CASSSGTVIYNEQFF.

V usage is TRBV7-3 and J usage is TRBJ2-2, with TRBD1 as a possible D gene (6 bases). Trimming shortened V by 5 bases and J by 7 bases, and 14 bases separated the two germline ends. The germline gives CDR1 SGHTA, CDR2 FQGTGA. The CDR3 spans 14 residues. In DNA, the CDR3 is TGTGCCAGCAGCCTAAATCGACAGGACGGGGAGCTGTTTTTT. Translation: CASSLNRQDGELFF.

The CDR3 DNA follows: TGCGCCAGCAGCTTGGTGGCAGGGAAGAACACTGAAGCTTTCTTT. Translated, it gives CASSLVAGKNTEAFF. This chain connects TRBV5-1 to TRBJ1-1, with TRBD1 as a possible D gene (5 bases). The germline V gene has CDR1 SGHRS and CDR2 YFSETQ. The CDR3 covers 15 residues. Trimming cost V 0 bases and J 1 base, with 10 bases left between them.

CDR3 DNA sequence: TGTGCCAGTAGCCAGGGACAGGTCTATCGGGAGCAGTTCTTC. Protein sequence: CASSQGQVYREQFF. The V call is TRBV19, the J call TRBJ2-1, with 8 nucleotides matching TRBD1. The CDR3 is made up of 14 amino acids. CDR1 is LNHDA and CDR2 is SQIVND in the germline V gene (reference sequence). Germline trimming cut 6 bases from V and 10 bases from J; bases unmatched to any gene: 11.

The genes are TRBV25-1 and TRBJ1-5; 7 bases match TRBD1. Per germline, CDR1 MGHDK and CDR2 SYGVNS. Trimming took 4 bases from V and 4 from J; bases not matched to a gene: 4. This CDR3 has 14 residues. CDR3 sequence: CASSGNRGNQPQHF. The CDR3, as DNA: TGTGCCAGCAGTGGGAACAGGGGAAATCAGCCCCAGCATTTT.

V usage is TRBV6-5 and J usage is TRBJ1-1; possible D gene TRBD1, 6 bases. Germline loops: CDR1 MNHEY, CDR2 SVGAGI. Trimming removed 6 bases at V and 9 bases at J, with 17 bases between. This CDR3 region has 13 residues. CDR3 in amino acids: CASSTRGAGKAFF. CDR3 bases: TGTGCCAGCAGCACCCGGGGGGCTGGGAAAGCTTTCTTT.

V usage is TRBV7-2 and J usage is TRBJ2-1; 8 bases line up with TRBD2. Trimming removed 5 bases from V and 7 bases from J; junction bases left unmatched: 10. Germline V lookup: CDR1 SGHTA, CDR2 FQGNSA. The CDR3 spans 15 residues. This CDR3 is CASSNYGTSGNEQFF. The CDR3 DNA sequence: TGTGCCAGCAGCAACTACGGGACTAGTGGTAATGAGCAGTTCTTC.

The gene calls are TRBV29-1 and TRBJ1-1; 8 positions match TRBD1. The V segment lost 5 bases and the J segment 11 bases; nucleotides outside the gene matches: 7. The CDR3 is made up of 11 amino acids. Germline CDR1 is SQVTM and CDR2 is ANQGSEA. The CDR3: CSVYDRGLAFF. In nucleotides, the CDR3 is TGCAGCGTTTACGACAGGGGATTGGCTTTCTTT.

V gene TRBV7-6 combines with J gene TRBJ2-7, with 8 bases identical to TRBD2. This CDR3 is built from 14 residues. Germline-derived CDR1 and CDR2 are SGHVS and FNYEAQ. The J segment lost 6 bases and the V segment lost 7 bases, leaving 11 bases of the junction unmatched. The DNA of the CDR3 is TGTGCCAGCAACGCGGGGGGACCTCTTCGCGAGCAGTACTTC. Its translation is CASNAGGPLREQYF.

The chain couples TRBV6-1 to TRBJ2-1; 9 positions match TRBD2. With V trimmed by 0 bases and J by 5 bases, 8 bases remained unmatched. Germline values: CDR1 MNHNS, CDR2 SASEGT. This CDR3 is 17 amino acids long. CDR3 loop: CASSEARGGAGNNEQFF. The CDR3, as DNA: TGTGCCAGCAGTGAAGCCCGCGGGGGGGCAGGAAACAATGAGCAGTTCTTC.

CDR3 in amino acids: CASSLARGTYEQYV. The CDR3 nucleotides read TGTGCCAGCAGCTTGGCGAGGGGGACCTACGAGCAGTACGTC. The chain has TRBV5-4 and TRBJ2-7, with a possible D match to TRBD1 (6 bases). V was cut by 0 bases and J by 2 bases, with 9 bases left in between. The CDR3 runs to 14 residues. CDR1 and CDR2 (germline): SGHNT, YYREEE (reference sequence).

The V gene is TRBV18, the J gene TRBJ2-7, with 8 nucleotides matching TRBD1. Unmatched junction bases numbered 9, after V lost 3 bases and J lost 2 bases. CDR3 length equals 16 residues. Germline V gives CDR1 KGHSH, CDR2 LQKENI. The CDR3 spells CASSPGRDRLTYEQYF. In DNA, the CDR3 is TGTGCCAGCTCACCGGGCCGGGACAGGTTGACCTACGAGCAGTACTTC.

The chain uses TRBV2 and TRBJ2-1, with TRBD2 matching over 11 bases. The CDR3 consists of 15 residues. V shed 2 bases, J shed 5 bases, and the junction held 2 bases outside the gene matches. Germline assignment: CDR1 SNHLY and CDR2 FYNNEI. CDR3 nucleotides: TGTGCCAGCAGTGAAATAGCGGGGGGGCACAATGAGCAGTTCTTC. Protein product: CASSEIAGGHNEQFF. Full variable domain (missing parts from reference TRBV2 and TRBJ2-1): EPEVTQTPSHQVTQMGQEVILRCVPISNHLYFYWYRQILGQKVEFLVSFYNNEISEKSEIFDDQFSVERPDGSNFTLKIRSTKLEDSAMYFCASSEIAGGHNEQFFGPGTRLTVL.